The next 7 T cell receptor beta chains were all read from a single sample in a study of human T cells and chemical hapten exposure. TCRdb itself ran the RACE reads through MiXCR, one entry per CDR3 protein. The table includes about 90,000 distinct CDR3 sequences, approximately 10% detected once. As to time point: patch test 3, about 24 weeks after DPC sensitization. This sample's treatment: therapeutic diphenylcyclopropenone sensitization with weekly scalp DPC. Material: whole blood, obtained in connection with sensitization to the hapten diphenylcyclopropenone (DPC). Source of these receptors: a woman between 25 and 40 years old with alopecia areata. Some clones in this sample may be carry-over from other donors' samples.

The CDR3 sequence: CASSSGLAGEVTDTQYF. DNA for the CDR3: TGTGCCAGCAGCTCAGGACTAGCGGGAGAGGTGACAGATACGCAGTATTTT. The V call is TRBV9, the J call TRBJ2-3; TRBD2 matches 13 bases. This CDR3 has 17 residues. Per the germline V gene, CDR1 is SGDLS and CDR2 is YYNGEE. Unmatched junction bases numbered 8, after V lost 4 bases and J lost 3 bases.

This rearrangement joins TRBV7-2 to TRBJ2-3; D unclear. CDR3 length: 14 amino acids. Trimming shortened V by 4 bases and J by 2 bases, and 10 bases separated the two germline ends. Germline CDR1 SGHTA, CDR2 FQGNSA. This CDR3 reads CASSSPAFTDTQYF. In nucleotides, the CDR3 is TGTGCCAGCAGCTCTCCCGCCTTCACAGATACGCAGTATTTT.

This chain uses TRBV29-1 with TRBJ1-5, with 11 nucleotides matching TRBD1. From germline, CDR1 is SQVTM and CDR2 ANQGSEA. V dropped 5 bases and J dropped 2; count of bases not matched to a gene: 11. The CDR3 is 17 amino acids. This CDR3 reads CSVPTDRGHPGNQPQHF. The CDR3 DNA follows: TGCAGCGTTCCTACGGACAGGGGGCATCCGGGCAATCAGCCCCAGCATTTT.

This clonotype was counted many times. The chain carries TRBV12-3 or TRBV12-4 and TRBJ2-3; D possibly corresponds to TRBD2 (5 bases). Between the trimmed V and J ends, which lost 6 bases and 9 bases, there was a span of 31 bases. This CDR3 has 18 amino acids. The CDR3 nucleotides read TGTGCCAGCAGCTCAGGCGGCCAATCGGGGAATAACAGAGGAACGCAGTATTTT. Protein sequence: CASSSGGQSGNNRGTQYF.

The chain employs TRBV7-2 and TRBJ2-1, with D possibly being TRBD2 (5 bases). This CDR3 has 15 residues. The V end was cut by 1 base, the J end by 6 bases, with 13 bases between. Germline CDR1 SGHTA, CDR2 FQGNSA. The CDR3 protein is CASSLGSSAGNEQFF. The CDR3 nucleotides read TGTGCCAGCAGCTTAGGAAGTAGCGCCGGCAATGAGCAGTTCTTC.

This clonotype was counted ten times or more. V usage is TRBV6-2 or TRBV6-3 and J usage is TRBJ1-1; tentative D call: TRBD1 (6 bases). CDR3 length: 19 amino acids. Trimming shortened V by 5 bases and J by 4 bases, and 29 bases separated the two germline ends. CDR1 is MNHEY, CDR2 SVGEGT, per germline. This CDR3 is CASSPHRSGALRPRTEAFF. In nucleotides, the CDR3 is TGTGCCAGCAGTCCCCATCGGTCGGGGGCCCTTCGTCCGCGCACTGAAGCTTTCTTT.

DNA for the CDR3: TGCGCCAGCAGCCTGACTAGCGGAGAGACCCAGTACTTC. Protein sequence: CASSLTSGETQYF. The chain joins TRBV4-1 to TRBJ2-5, with 9 bases matching TRBD2. The V gene end was trimmed by 4 bases and the J gene end by 4 bases; junction bases not matched to a gene: 1. This CDR3 has 13 residues. Germline-derived CDR1 and CDR2 are MGHRA and YSYEKL.